The next 22 T cell receptor beta chains were all read from a single sample in a study of blood T cells in healthy people across ages. A sample-barcoded 5' primer and a J-beta primer mix were used in a second PCR of roughly 6 to 11 cycles. Each CDR3 protein gets one entry after TCRdb re-called the 5' RACE reads with MiXCR. The top ten clones hold 3.6% of a sample with hundreds of thousands of distinct CDR3 sequences, 21% of them seen once. The sequenced sample consisted of blood. The receptor set was obtained from a man aged 65-85 years in good health.

V usage is TRBV19 and J usage is TRBJ1-6; weak D call: TRBD1 (6 bases). V was trimmed by 4 bases and J by 7 bases, leaving 8 bases between them. CDR1 is LNHDA and CDR2 is SQIVND in the germline V gene (reference sequence). The CDR3 spans 13 residues. The CDR3 coding sequence is TGTGCCAGTAGTACCGGACAGAATTCACCCCTCCACTTT. As protein: CASSTGQNSPLHF.

The rearrangement joins TRBV20-1 to TRBJ2-5; D is possibly TRBD2 (6 bases). Trimming stripped 6 bases from V and 0 bases from J, with 17 bases between. Germline V gene data show CDR1 as DFQATT and CDR2 as SNEGSKA (reference sequence). The CDR3 consists of 15 residues. Here the CDR3 DNA reads TGCAGTGCCCTGGGACTTGTAACTTACCAAGAGACCCAGTACTTC. Encoded protein: CSALGLVTYQETQYF.

This clonotype appeared a single time. The chain has TRBV6-5 and TRBJ1-4, with D possibly matching TRBD1 (5 bases). CDR3 length: 13 residues. Germline CDR1 and CDR2: MNHEY and SVGAGI. Trimming pared 6 bases from V and 8 bases from J, leaving 13 bases between. The DNA for the CDR3 is TGTGCCAGCAGCCCGGTTGGGGGGGAAAAACTGTTTTTT. Protein: CASSPVGGEKLFF.

About this clonotype itself: Mismatch with germline at one junction end may stem from a read error. The rearrangement uses TRBV7-9 and TRBJ1-1, with 7 bases that match TRBD1. There are 15 residues in the CDR3. Germline CDR1 is SEHNR and CDR2 is FQNEAQ (reference sequence). Here the CDR3 reads CASSLEAGGRTEASF. In DNA form, the CDR3 reads TGTGCCAGCAGCTTAGAGGCAGGGGGAAGGACTGAAGCTTCCTTT.

The chain employs TRBV11-2 and TRBJ2-2; D is ambiguous. Germline lookup yields CDR1 SGHAT and CDR2 FQNNGV. This CDR3 is 13 amino acids long. The ends were cut back, 2 bases at V and 6 bases at J, with 7 bases in the middle. The CDR3 reads CASSLSRAGELFF. The CDR3 DNA follows: TGTGCCAGCAGCTTAAGCAGAGCCGGGGAGCTGTTTTTT. Looking up the rest from reference TRBV11-2 and TRBJ2-2 gives the full variable domain: EAGVAQSPRYKIIEKRQSVAFWCNPISGHATLYWYQQILGQGPKLLIQFQNNGVVDDSQLPKDRFSAERLKGVDSTLKIQPAKLEDSAVYLCASSLSRAGELFFGEGSRLTVL.

This chain uses TRBV28 with TRBJ2-4, with 12 positions matching TRBD2. The J segment lost 4 bases and the V segment lost 4 bases, leaving 5 bases of the junction unmatched. Germline V CDR1 and CDR2: MDHEN, SYDVKM. CDR3 length equals 16 residues. The CDR3 DNA sequence: TGTGCCAGCAGTTCCCCCACTAGCGGGAGGAAAAACATTCAGTACTTC. Amino acids: CASSSPTSGRKNIQYF.

This clonotype was picked up many times. The V and J genes are TRBV28 and TRBJ2-5; no firm D call. The ends were cut back, 10 bases at V and 2 bases at J, with 5 bases in the middle. The germline V gene has CDR1 MDHEN and CDR2 SYDVKM. The CDR3 is 10 residues long. The CDR3 reads CAISQETQYF. The CDR3 nucleotides read TGTGCCATATCACAAGAGACCCAGTACTTC.

This chain uses TRBV28 with TRBJ2-5; no reliable D call. The end of the DNA is better explained by TRBJ2-7, so the J call may be wrong. There are 16 residues in the CDR3. Germline lookup yields CDR1 MDHEN and CDR2 SYDVKM. The CDR3 DNA reads as TGTGCCAGCACCCAAGCGTATGCCGGCCTCTCCTACGAGCAGTACTTC. Residues: CASTQAYAGLSYEQYF.

The CDR3 DNA sequence: TGCAGCGGAGCGAACCCGGGACATATCTACAATGAGCAGTTCTTC. It encodes CSGANPGHIYNEQFF. The chain couples TRBV29-1 to TRBJ2-1, with D possibly being TRBD1 (6 bases). Between the trimmed V and J ends, which lost 7 bases and 3 bases, there was a span of 19 bases. The CDR3 is 15 residues long. Germline V lookup: CDR1 SQVTM, CDR2 ANQGSEA.

A few counts support this clonotype. The rearrangement joins TRBV7-6 to TRBJ2-2; TRBD2 might be the D (6 bases). The germline V gene encodes CDR1 SGHVS and CDR2 FNYEAQ. There are 15 residues in the CDR3. V gave up 5 bases and J gave up 6 bases, with 16 bases separating them. CDR3 nucleotide sequence: TGTGCCAGCAGCAGGAGGGGAGAGCACGCCGGGGAGCTGTTTTTT. This encodes CASSRRGEHAGELFF.

The CDR3 region has the DNA TGCGCCAGCAGCTCAACCGGGACAGGGAGCTCCTACGAGCAGTACTTC. Translation gives CASSSTGTGSSYEQYF. The chain uses TRBV5-1 and TRBJ2-7, with 9 bases aligning to TRBD1. The germline V gene has CDR1 SGHRS and CDR2 YFSETQ. The CDR3 has 16 residues. The J segment lost 0 bases and the V segment lost 3 bases, leaving 7 bases of the junction unmatched.

The chain couples TRBV29-1 to TRBJ1-3; no firm D call. CDR1 SQVTM and CDR2 ANQGSEA come from the germline V gene. The CDR3 consists of 13 residues. V lost 4 bases and J lost 0, with 7 bases in between. The CDR3 sequence is CSVAALSGNTIYF. Here the CDR3 DNA reads TGCAGCGTTGCGGCGCTCTCTGGAAACACCATATATTTT. Using reference TRBV29-1 and TRBJ1-3 for the parts outside the CDR3, the full variable domain is SAVISQKPSRDICQRGTSLTIQCQVDSQVTMMFWYRQQPGQSLTLIATANQGSEATYESGFVIDKFPISRPNLTFSTLTVSNMSPEDSSIYLCSVAALSGNTIYFGEGSWLTVV.

This chain links TRBV12-3 or TRBV12-4 with TRBJ2-5; the match to TRBD2 covers 13 bases. The CDR3 spans 16 residues. The V segment lost 5 bases and the J segment 4 bases; nucleotides outside the gene matches: 7. The CDR3 nucleotides read TGTGCCAGCAGTCAAGGACTAGCGGGAGTGGGAGAGACCCAGTACTTC. It codes for CASSQGLAGVGETQYF.

The chain links TRBV12-3 or TRBV12-4 to TRBJ1-5, with TRBD1 identical over 8 bases. CDR3 length: 14 amino acids. V trimming: 3 bases; J trimming: 6 bases; junction bases outside the gene matches: 4. CDR3 residues: CASSLDRAIQPQHF. The CDR3 coding sequence is TGTGCCAGCAGTTTGGACAGGGCTATTCAGCCCCAGCATTTT.

The J gene is TRBJ2-5, the V gene TRBV27; 10 bases are shared with TRBD1. This CDR3 contains 13 residues. Germline loops: CDR1 MNHEY, CDR2 SMNVEV (reference sequence). J gave up 7 bases and V 5 bases, and 4 bases lay outside the gene matches. Here the CDR3 DNA reads TGTGCCAGCAGTGACAGGGGGCGCGGGACCCAGTACTTC. The encoded protein is CASSDRGRGTQYF.

This clonotype was found a few times. V gene TRBV5-1 combines with J gene TRBJ2-3; no firm D call. Germline-derived CDR1 and CDR2 are SGHRS and YFSETQ. The CDR3 is 14 residues long. V was trimmed by 2 bases and J by 4 bases, leaving 11 bases between them. Here the CDR3 DNA reads TGCGCCAGCAGCTTCGGCAGTGAATCAGATACGCAGTATTTT. As protein: CASSFGSESDTQYF.

This clonotype occurred a few times. J is TRBJ2-1 and V is TRBV20-1; TRBD2 might be the D (5 bases). V dropped 3 bases and J dropped 2 bases, with 14 bases sitting between them. CDR1 is DFQATT, CDR2 SNEGSKA, per germline (reference sequence). The CDR3 sequence is 15 residues long. CDR3 DNA: TGCAGTGCTAGGAGCGGCCCCTCCACCTACAATGAGCAGTTCTTC. Amino acid sequence: CSARSGPSTYNEQFF.

The chain combines TRBV10-3 with TRBJ1-2; the match to TRBD1 covers 8 bases. Germline trimming cut 5 bases from V and 7 bases from J; bases unmatched to any gene: 12. Germline V gives CDR1 ENHRY, CDR2 SYGVKD. This CDR3 has 15 amino acids. As DNA, the CDR3 is TGTGCCATCAGTACCGACAGGGGACCCTCCGGTGGCTACACCTTC. It yields the protein CAISTDRGPSGGYTF.

This rearrangement joins TRBV6-1 to TRBJ2-7; TRBD2 is a possible D gene (7 bases). Germline CDR1 is MNHNS and CDR2 is SASEGT. The CDR3 is 15 residues long. V was pared by 4 bases and J by 3 bases, with 16 bases between. As DNA, the CDR3 is TGTGCCAGCAGTGGCCTGAGGGGGGGGTACTACGAGCAGTACTTC. This gives the protein CASSGLRGGYYEQYF.

The chain combines TRBV5-1 with TRBJ1-1, with TRBD1 identical over 8 bases. The CDR3 runs 13 residues. The V gene end was trimmed by 5 bases and the J gene end by 4 bases; junction bases not matched to a gene: 4. Per the germline V gene, CDR1 is SGHRS and CDR2 is YFSETQ. The CDR3 here is CASRTGQGTEAFF. For the CDR3, the DNA is TGCGCCAGCAGAACAGGACAGGGCACTGAAGCTTTCTTT.

This clonotype was detected only a few times. This chain connects TRBV3-1 to TRBJ2-5; perhaps TRBD1 as D (6 bases). The V gene's germline CDR1 is LGHDT and CDR2 YNNKEL (reference sequence). CDR3 length: 15 amino acids. V lost 4 bases and J 1 base, leaving 13 bases between the germline ends. The DNA of the CDR3 is TGTGCCAGCAGCCCCCGTCGGACAGCCCAAGAGACCCAGTACTTC. As protein: CASSPRRTAQETQYF.

Written as DNA, the CDR3 is TGTGCCAGCAGTTACGGTCAGGGCTATAGCAATCAGCCCCAGCATTTT. Encoded protein: CASSYGQGYSNQPQHF. The chain employs TRBV6-2 or TRBV6-3 and TRBJ1-5; D is possibly TRBD1 (5 bases). The V end lost 2 bases, the J end lost 0 bases, and 11 bases lay between the germline ends. The length of the CDR3 is 16 residues. From germline, CDR1 is MNHEY and CDR2 SVGEGT.